This TCR beta chain appears in the sequencing data of a study of early T cells in non-severe SARS-CoV-2 infection. TCRdb analysed the 5' RACE reads with MiXCR anew, one entry per CDR3 protein. The sample holds around 77,000 distinct CDR3 sequences; 13% to 15% are singletons and the top ten take about 4%. This clonotype was found many times. V trimming: 7 bases; J trimming: 3 bases; junction bases outside the gene matches: 5. The CDR3 sequence is 13 residues long. Sequenced here: whole blood, sampled at baseline. The V gene is TRBV12-3 or TRBV12-4, the J gene TRBJ2-7; 8 nucleotides align to TRBD1. This receptor was obtained from an adult who was a healthcare worker with PCR-confirmed SARS-CoV-2 infection or an uninfected control (not recorded which). The CDR3, as DNA: TGTGCCAGCACTCGGGACAGGCACTACGAGCAGTACTTC. Translating it yields CASTRDRHYEQYF.